The clone carrying this T cell receptor beta chain appeared many times. As yet, its antigen is unknown. The data derive from a study of neurological immune-mediated disorders. Regarding the study as a whole: The study phylogenetically grouped the repertoires of 18 of 34 multiple sclerosis patients into one related-CDR3 cluster, a possible signature.

TCRdb called the 5' RACE reads again in MiXCR, with one record for every CDR3 protein. Of about 70,000 distinct CDR3 sequences listed, about 5.2% were seen once; the top ten hold around 6%. The clonotype was recovered from a human donor with multiple sclerosis. The donor label of this sample is uncertain. The sequenced sample consisted of PBMCs.

The CDR3 coding sequence is TGTGCCAGCAGCTTGGTAGGGGACCGTGAAAAACTGTTTTTT. It is translated as CASSLVGDREKLFF. V and J are TRBV7-8 and TRBJ1-4, with D possibly being TRBD1 (5 bases). The CDR3 length is 14 residues. CDR1 SGHVS and CDR2 FQNEAQ come from the germline V gene. V was trimmed by 3 bases and J by 7 bases, leaving 12 bases between them.